The subject of this entry is one TCR beta chain. Its antigen is not identified. V lost 0 bases and J 1 base, leaving 12 bases between the germline ends. The CDR3 extends over 16 amino acids. Germline V gives CDR1 MNHEY, CDR2 SVGEGT. The data are from a study of T cell responses to AZD1222 COVID-19 vaccine. The study's findings and limits: Seropositive status at baseline applied to only a handful of AZD1222 recipients. The CD4 TCRs associated with vaccination extended across spike and predominated at 160-218 and 743-854. Sampling captured repertoires only after the peak T cell response. The donor group comprised mostly white British people and more females; the analysis possibly underestimated clonal diversity.

The repertoire was sequenced with immunoSEQ multiplex PCR; TCRdb's copy has only in-frame clones and lacks some. This sample has 180,000 or so clones, with 90% to 95% found just once. The sequenced sample was peripheral blood, obtained 28 days after the second dose of the MenACWY control vaccine. The clonotype comes from an adult who received the MenACWY meningococcal vaccine as a control. V is TRBV6-2 or TRBV6-3 and J is TRBJ1-1, with D unclear. CDR3 bases: TGTGCCAGCAGTTACTCGACCAGGCTCCCGAACACTGAAGCTTTCTTT. Its translation is CASSYSTRLPNTEAFF.